The 10 T cell receptor beta chains presented below share a single source sample, sequenced in a study of T cell responses to AZD1222 COVID-19 vaccine (dated by TCRdb to 2020 to 2023). The time point label on this specimen signifies: baseline before first vaccination. Receptor libraries were prepared by the immunoSEQ multiplex PCR assay. This immuneACCESS table, as held by TCRdb, lists in-frame sequences with V and J called but not all clones. Of the missing ones, under half trace to an unresolved V gene in checked studies; the others have no known cause. This sample gives roughly 170,000 clones in total; 90% of them show up just once. Clones ranked in the top ten supply approximately 3% of the sample. Source: peripheral blood, taken on day 0 of AZD1222 vaccination. The receptor source for this set is an adult in good health.

This chain links TRBV18 with TRBJ2-7; D uncertain. The V and J ends lost 6 bases and 0 bases respectively, with 15 bases between them. CDR1 and CDR2 (germline): KGHSH, LQKENI. The CDR3 runs 15 residues. CDR3 loop: CASSRWDSGSYEQYF. The DNA for the CDR3 is TGTGCCAGCTCCAGGTGGGATTCGGGCTCCTACGAGCAGTACTTC.

This clone was counted only a few times. V usage is TRBV30 and J usage is TRBJ2-3, with 8 positions matching TRBD2. This CDR3 has 13 residues. V lost 8 bases to trimming and J lost 6 bases; unmatched junction nucleotides: 10. CDR1 and CDR2 from the germline V gene are GTSNPN and SVGIG (reference sequence). The CDR3 sequence is CALEGTSSDTQYF. Here the CDR3 DNA reads TGTGCCCTGGAGGGGACTAGTTCGGATACGCAGTATTTT.

The rearrangement uses TRBV6-2 or TRBV6-3 and TRBJ1-1, with D possibly TRBD1 on 6 matching bases. The CDR3 is 16 residues long. The V gene lost 2 bases and the J gene lost 2 bases, with 15 bases spanning the gap. Germline V gives CDR1 MNHEY, CDR2 SVGEGT. The CDR3 is CASSYSQGRLNTEAFF. For the CDR3, the DNA is TGTGCCAGCAGTTACAGCCAGGGGCGACTTAACACTGAAGCTTTCTTT.

The chain joins TRBV5-1 to TRBJ2-7; 10 bases agree with TRBD1. Losses at the gene ends were 3 bases for V and 0 bases for J; bases not matched to a gene: 6. In germline, CDR1 is SGHRS, CDR2 YFSETQ. CDR3 length equals 16 residues. The CDR3 DNA is TGCGCCAGCAGCTCCACGGACAGGGGGAGCTCCTACGAGCAGTACTTC. Protein sequence: CASSSTDRGSSYEQYF.

The genes are TRBV7-9 and TRBJ1-2; D call uncertain. V was shortened by 3 bases and J by 3 bases, with 14 bases between the two germline ends. Germline loops: CDR1 SEHNR, CDR2 FQNEAQ (reference sequence). The CDR3 has 15 residues. Here the CDR3 reads CASSLPPYLDYGYTF. Here the CDR3 DNA reads TGTGCCAGCAGCTTGCCACCCTATCTGGACTATGGCTACACCTTC.

The chain recombines TRBV5-4 with TRBJ2-7, with D possibly being TRBD1 or TRBD2 (5 bases each). CDR1 SGHNT and CDR2 YYREEE come from the germline V gene (reference sequence). The CDR3 spans 13 residues. Deletions cut 3 bases from V and 5 bases from J, with 12 bases between. The DNA of the CDR3 is TGTGCCAGCAGCTCTACGGGACCCCACGAGCAGTACTTC. Translating gives CASSSTGPHEQYF.

The gene calls are TRBV11-2 and TRBJ2-7; 10 nucleotides agree with TRBD2. This CDR3 spans 19 amino acids. The ends lost 6 bases at V and 0 bases at J; junction bases unmatched: 17. CDR1 and CDR2 (germline): SGHAT, FQNNGV. In DNA form, the CDR3 reads TGTGCCAGCAGGACCCTAGGGGCCCTAGCGGGGGTACGCTCCTACGAGCAGTACTTC. As protein: CASRTLGALAGVRSYEQYF.

The genes are TRBV7-8 and TRBJ1-4, with D possibly matching TRBD1 (6 bases). Trimming shortened V by 0 bases and J by 6 bases, and 14 bases separated the two germline ends. Germline lookup yields CDR1 SGHVS and CDR2 FQNEAQ. The CDR3 covers 16 residues. As DNA, the CDR3 is TGTGCCAGCAGCTTAGCGGCACAGGGTGTGGATGAAAAACTGTTTTTT. Translating gives CASSLAAQGVDEKLFF.

This chain connects TRBV4-2 to TRBJ2-3; 11 nucleotides match TRBD2. CDR3 size: 15 residues. Per the germline V gene, CDR1 is LGHNA and CDR2 is YNFKEQ. The V segment lost 4 bases and the J segment 2 bases; nucleotides outside the gene matches: 2. Here the CDR3 reads CASSLTSGNTDTQYF. DNA for the CDR3: TGTGCCAGCAGCCTGACTAGCGGGAACACAGATACGCAGTATTTT.

The J gene is TRBJ2-4, the V gene TRBV13; 8 bases line up with TRBD1. The germline CDR1 and CDR2 sequences are PRHDT and FYEKMQ (reference sequence). V was pared by 5 bases and J by 3 bases, with 12 bases of the junction left unmatched. This CDR3 is built from 17 residues. The CDR3 DNA reads as TGTGCCAGCAGCACCTCATCCCAGGGGGCAGGCAAAAACATTCAGTACTTC. This sequence encodes CASSTSSQGAGKNIQYF.